This T cell receptor beta chain derives from a study of blood T cell repertoires in COVID-19. On the study more broadly: Samples came from the United States, Italy and Spain, spanning acute and convalescent COVID-19. Sources were T cells, B-cell-depleted T cells, or PBMCs; the material itself was cDNA or gDNA.

J was trimmed by 4 bases and V by 6 bases; bases with no gene match: 8. The CDR3 has 15 amino acids. Germline V gene lookup returns CDR1 MDHEN and CDR2 SYDVKM. In the authors' methods: The authors estimated nucleated cell counts from reference gene primer amplification. Data came from immunoSEQ multiplex PCR; TCRdb stores just in-frame clones and leaves some out. That table is the source of V, J and clone size, and D and trimming were worked out from the DNA. The sample lists approximately 90,000 clones, about 86% seen once, with 1.2% in the top ten. This clonotype was sampled from a man aged 80 or over with active or convalescent COVID-19. This chain uses TRBV28 with TRBJ2-2; 7 bases fit TRBD1. The specimen sequenced was peripheral blood. The CDR3 bases are TGTGCCAGCAGCAGAGCCGGGACAGCCACCGGGGAGCTGTTTTTT. Translating it yields CASSRAGTATGELFF.